This entry describes one T cell receptor (beta chain). This sample is part of a study of blood T cell repertoires in COVID-19. In the study overall: The analysed material was cDNA or gDNA that came from T cells, B-cell-depleted T cells, or PBMCs.

The CDR3 runs to 14 residues. In germline, CDR1 is SGHAT, CDR2 FQNNGV. With 3 bases removed from V and 5 bases from J, the gap between germline ends came to 8 bases. Authors' processing steps: Reference gene primer amplification in the assay estimated nucleated cell counts. Libraries were prepared by immunoSEQ multiplex PCR; TCRdb keeps only in-frame clonotypes and omits some of them. V, J and clone size are taken as reported in that table, and D and trimming were inferred from the DNA itself. Seen here are 75,000 or so clones, roughly nine tenths observed once, and the top ten hold approximately 4.9%.

The sequence came from a woman of 80 years or more with active or convalescent COVID-19. Material for sequencing was peripheral blood. The genes are TRBV11-2 and TRBJ1-6; possible D gene TRBD1, 6 bases. The CDR3 bases are TGTGCCAGCAGCTTGGGGGGGCATAATTCACCCCTCCACTTT. This sequence encodes CASSLGGHNSPLHF. The full variable domain, with the rest looked up from reference TRBV11-2 and TRBJ1-6, is EAGVAQSPRYKIIEKRQSVAFWCNPISGHATLYWYQQILGQGPKLLIQFQNNGVVDDSQLPKDRFSAERLKGVDSTLKIQPAKLEDSAVYLCASSLGGHNSPLHFGNGTRLTVT.